Following are 13 T cell receptor beta chains from one sample sequenced in a study of identifying expanded T cells in peripheral blood. TCRdb's copy holds only in-frame clones and misses some; the assay was immunoSEQ multiplex PCR. The data show under 70,000 clones, with 87% seen just once and around 4.8% held by the top ten. The sample comprised blood. Receptors were obtained from a person between 18 and 75 years old in good health.

There are a few counts of this clone. J is TRBJ1-5 and V is TRBV6-6; TRBD1 is a possible D gene (5 bases). The CDR3 covers 14 residues. Trimming took off 6 bases at V and 5 bases at J, with 14 bases between the two ends. Germline V gene data show CDR1 as MNHNY and CDR2 as SVGAGI (reference sequence). CDR3 region: CASRGSREDQPQHF. The CDR3 DNA reads TGTGCCAGCAGGGGGAGCAGGGAAGATCAGCCCCAGCATTTT.

The chain links TRBV28 to TRBJ1-1; D is perhaps TRBD1 (5 bases). Between the trimmed V and J ends, which lost 3 bases and 0 bases, there was a span of 11 bases. Germline lookup yields CDR1 MDHEN and CDR2 SYDVKM. The CDR3 is made up of 15 amino acids. CDR3 DNA sequence: TGTGCCAGCAGTTTTTGGGACCGCATGAACACTGAAGCTTTCTTT. Translating gives CASSFWDRMNTEAFF.

This chain connects TRBV7-8 to TRBJ1-1, with D possibly matching TRBD1 (5 bases). The length of the CDR3 is 14 residues. In germline, CDR1 is SGHVS, CDR2 FQNEAQ. The V end lost 5 bases, the J end lost 4 bases, and 14 bases lay between the germline ends. The CDR3 DNA sequence: TGTGCCAGCAGCCCTACGACAGAAGTCACTGAAGCTTTCTTT. Protein sequence: CASSPTTEVTEAFF.

As concerns this clone: The same CDR3 is also encoded by other DNA sequences in this sample. The rearrangement links TRBV4-1 to TRBJ2-7; no clear D gene. Germline CDR1 MGHRA, CDR2 YSYEKL. Trimming left V 3 bases short and J 4 bases short, with 4 bases between. This CDR3 contains 11 residues. CDR3 protein: CASSQSYEQYF. The CDR3 coding sequence is TGCGCCAGCAGCCAGAGTTACGAGCAGTACTTC.

This chain links TRBV7-9 with TRBJ1-3, with D perhaps TRBD1 (5 bases). The CDR3 runs to 12 residues. The germline V gene encodes CDR1 SEHNR and CDR2 FQNEAQ (reference sequence). The V and J ends lost 4 bases and 6 bases respectively, with 7 bases between them. For the CDR3, the DNA is TGTGCCAGCAGCTCGGGGCAAAACACCATATATTTT. Encoded protein: CASSSGQNTIYF.

The chain carries TRBV30 and TRBJ2-2, with 10 bases lining up with TRBD2. In germline, CDR1 is GTSNPN, CDR2 SVGIG (reference sequence). This CDR3 contains 18 residues. The ends lost 8 bases at V and 4 bases at J; junction bases unmatched: 19. For the CDR3, the DNA is TGTGCCCGGCAATCTAGGGCTAGCGGGGGCCGCGGCACCGGGGAGCTGTTTTTT. Residues: CARQSRASGGRGTGELFF.

DNA for the CDR3: TGTGCCAGCAGAACCCCAGGGGACGCCGGGGAGCTGTTTTTT. Protein sequence: CASRTPGDAGELFF. The V call is TRBV6-1, the J call TRBJ2-2; the D gene is possibly TRBD1 (6 bases). The length of the CDR3 is 14 residues. Trimming took 6 bases from V and 6 from J, leaving 14 bases between them. Germline V gene data show CDR1 as MNHNS and CDR2 as SASEGT.

This clone is a singleton in its sample. This sequence joins TRBV6-5 and TRBJ2-1; TRBD2 is a possible D gene (6 bases). The V gene lost 2 bases and the J gene lost 6 bases, with 14 bases spanning the gap. The V gene's germline CDR1 is MNHEY and CDR2 SVGAGI. CDR3 length equals 15 residues. This chain's CDR3 is CASSYGRRGGNEQFF. Here the CDR3 DNA reads TGTGCCAGCAGTTACGGCCGGCGGGGTGGCAATGAGCAGTTCTTC.

The chain recombines TRBV7-2 with TRBJ2-7; D may correspond to TRBD1 or TRBD2 (6 bases each). The V gene's germline CDR1 is SGHTA and CDR2 FQGNSA. The CDR3 length is 14 residues. Deletions cut 1 base from V and 5 bases from J, with 12 bases between. In DNA, the CDR3 is TGTGCCAGCAGCTTAGTTGTGGGGGGCAACGAGCAGTACTTC. This encodes CASSLVVGGNEQYF.

V is TRBV4-3 and J is TRBJ2-1; tentative D call: TRBD1 (8 bases). The CDR3 runs to 18 residues. Germline V gene sequence: CDR1 LGHNA, CDR2 YSLEER. Trimming shortened V by 1 base and J by 4 bases, and 20 bases separated the two germline ends. The CDR3 loop is CASSQVSVVQGGYNEQFF. Written as DNA, the CDR3 is TGCGCCAGCAGCCAAGTGAGCGTCGTACAGGGGGGGTACAATGAGCAGTTCTTC.

The genes are TRBV28 and TRBJ2-2; TRBD1 aligns across 9 bases. Germline CDR1 and CDR2: MDHEN and SYDVKM. CDR3 length: 16 residues. V was clipped by 6 bases and J by 4 bases; unmatched bases: 9. The CDR3 DNA is TGTGCCAGCAGAGCTACCGGGACAGGGCTCACCGGGGAGCTGTTTTTT. This codes for CASRATGTGLTGELFF.

J is TRBJ1-2 and V is TRBV5-4, with 7 nucleotides matching TRBD1. V gave up 0 bases and J gave up 8 bases; unmatched junction bases: 4. The germline V gene encodes CDR1 SGHNT and CDR2 YYREEE (reference sequence). This CDR3 has 13 amino acids. The CDR3 protein is CASSLVQGEGYTF. In DNA, the CDR3 is TGTGCCAGCAGCTTGGTCCAGGGGGAGGGCTACACCTTC.

The CDR3 spells CASSRPSGNTGELFF. The CDR3 coding sequence is TGCGCCAGCAGCCGCCCTAGCGGAAACACCGGGGAGCTGTTTTTT. The rearrangement uses TRBV5-1 and TRBJ2-2, with TRBD2 identical over 7 bases. Germline CDR1 reads SGHRS; CDR2 reads YFSETQ. V lost 4 bases and J lost 2; bases outside the gene matches: 5. The CDR3 is made up of 15 amino acids. The full variable domain, with the rest looked up from reference TRBV5-1 and TRBJ2-2, is KAGVTQTPRYLIKTRGQQVTLSCSPISGHRSVSWYQQTPGQGLQFLFEYFSETQRNKGNFPGRFSGRQFSNSRSEMNVSTLELGDSALYLCASSRPSGNTGELFFGEGSRLTVL.